This entry features one TCR beta chain sequence. The sample originates from a study of T cells in Graves' hyperthyroidism and ophthalmopathy. The TCR beta CDR3 regions underwent amplification using RNA transcripts as the source. TCR CDR3 underwent first-round RT-PCR with the HTBI primer set. MiXCR, applied by TCRdb to the multiplex PCR reads, yields one record per CDR3 protein. Here the sample spans 300,000 to 350,000 distinct CDR3 sequences, approximately 13% being singletons. V was clipped by 2 bases and J by 1 base; unmatched bases: 1. This CDR3 comprises 16 residues. Germline CDR1 MGHDK, CDR2 SYGVNS.

The sample taken for sequencing was blood. The sequence came from a woman younger than 45 with Graves' hyperthyroidism. This chain connects TRBV25-1 to TRBJ2-1, with TRBD2 identical over 11 bases. CDR3 protein: CASSERTSGSYNEQFF. CDR3 coding DNA: TGTGCCAGCAGTGAAAGGACTAGCGGGTCCTACAATGAGCAGTTCTTC. The full variable domain, in which reference TRBV25-1 and TRBJ2-1 provide the parts outside the CDR3, is EADIYQTPRYLVIGTGKKITLECSQTMGHDKMYWYQQDPGMELHLIHYSYGVNSTEKGDLSSESTVSRIRTEHFPLTLESARPSHTSQYLCASSERTSGSYNEQFFGPGTRLTVL.